The next 16 T cell receptor beta chains were all read from a single sample in a study of blood T cell repertoires in COVID-19. This table comes from immunoSEQ multiplex PCR, and its TCRdb copy is limited to in-frame clones, with some not included. The sample lists some 97,000 clones; about nine tenths were seen once. The specimen sequenced was peripheral blood. All receptors come from a man aged 50 to 60 with acute or convalescent COVID-19.

This chain links TRBV20-1 with TRBJ2-7; 7 bases are a match to TRBD2. Germline V gene data show CDR1 as DFQATT and CDR2 as SNEGSKA (reference sequence). V shed 3 bases, J shed 0 bases, and the junction held 8 bases outside the gene matches. This CDR3 contains 15 residues. The CDR3 reads CSASGTSASSYEQYF. CDR3 nucleotide sequence: TGCAGTGCTAGTGGTACTAGCGCTAGCTCCTACGAGCAGTACTTC.

The chain links TRBV6-4 to TRBJ1-3, with 7 bases identical to TRBD1. Germline-derived CDR1 and CDR2 are MRHNA and SNTAGT. With 6 bases clipped from V and 0 bases from J, the junction kept 2 bases outside the gene matches. The CDR3 runs 14 residues. The CDR3 loop is CASRTGVSGNTIYF. As DNA, the CDR3 is TGTGCCAGCAGAACAGGGGTCTCTGGAAACACCATATATTTT.

This clone has just a few counts. The chain uses TRBV6-1 and TRBJ1-6; 9 bases are a match to TRBD1. The V gene's germline CDR1 is MNHNS and CDR2 SASEGT. V was clipped by 1 base and J by 9 bases; unmatched bases: 1. CDR3 length equals 14 residues. This CDR3 is CASSEGTGVSPLHF. The DNA for the CDR3 is TGTGCCAGCAGTGAAGGGACAGGGGTTTCACCCCTCCACTTT.

The chain recombines TRBV6-5 with TRBJ1-2; the D is unclear. V was trimmed by 2 bases and J by 0 bases, leaving 10 bases between them. This CDR3 contains 15 residues. The germline V gene encodes CDR1 MNHEY and CDR2 SVGAGI. The chain's CDR3 is CASSYTGTTNYGYTF. CDR3 DNA: TGTGCCAGCAGTTACACGGGAACAACTAACTATGGCTACACCTTC.

J is TRBJ2-1 and V is TRBV6-4; 9 bases match TRBD2. The germline gives CDR1 MRHNA, CDR2 SNTAGT. CDR3 size: 17 residues. The V and J ends lost 4 bases and 7 bases, in that order; junction bases with no gene match: 14. The CDR3 spells CASSVIGVAGVTNEQFF. The CDR3 DNA follows: TGTGCCAGCAGTGTTATTGGGGTAGCGGGAGTGACGAATGAGCAGTTCTTC.

This chain connects TRBV6-2 or TRBV6-3 to TRBJ1-5; 8 bases align to TRBD1. J was trimmed by 2 bases and V by 0 bases; bases with no gene match: 9. The germline V gene has CDR1 MNHEY and CDR2 SVGEGT. The CDR3 consists of 18 residues. CDR3 sequence: CASSYSTRTGMGNQPQHF. The CDR3 bases are TGTGCCAGCAGTTACTCGACTAGGACAGGGATGGGCAATCAGCCCCAGCATTTT.

CDR3 protein: CASSLGSQGPQHF. In DNA, the CDR3 is TGTGCCAGCAGTTTAGGGTCCCAGGGGCCCCAGCATTTT. The V call is TRBV12-3 or TRBV12-4, the J call TRBJ1-5; perhaps TRBD1 as D (5 bases). Trimming took off 1 base at V and 9 bases at J, with 10 bases between the two ends. This CDR3 has 13 residues.

The chain links TRBV5-4 to TRBJ2-4, with TRBD1 as a possible D gene (6 bases). This CDR3 region has 13 residues. V was shortened by 4 bases and J by 8 bases, with 13 bases between the two germline ends. Germline V gene sequence: CDR1 SGHNT, CDR2 YYREEE (reference sequence). CDR3 sequence: CASSKGQVDIQYF. The CDR3 nucleotides read TGTGCCAGCAGCAAGGGACAAGTCGACATTCAGTACTTC.

V usage is TRBV3-1 (or the pseudogene TRBV3-2) and J usage is TRBJ2-7; D may be TRBD1 (6 bases). The CDR3 contains 14 residues. V lost 4 bases and J 7 bases, leaving 17 bases between the germline ends. Germline-derived CDR1 and CDR2 are LGHDT and YNNKEL (reference sequence). The CDR3 bases are TGTGCCAGCAGCCCGTACGGACAGATTCGGGAGCAGTACTTC. This sequence encodes CASSPYGQIREQYF.

This chain joins TRBV5-6 and TRBJ2-5, with 9 bases fitting TRBD2. J lost 2 bases, V lost 5 bases, and 4 bases had no gene match. The CDR3 runs to 14 residues. Germline CDR1 and CDR2: SGHDT and YYEEEE. CDR3 coding DNA: TGTGCCAGCAGTTATCTAGCGGGACAAGAGACCCAGTACTTC. This translates into CASSYLAGQETQYF.

The V call is TRBV19, the J call TRBJ2-1; TRBD2 aligns across 7 bases. This CDR3 is 15 amino acids long. Germline V gene data show CDR1 as LNHDA and CDR2 as SQIVND (reference sequence). With 6 bases clipped from V and 1 base from J, the junction kept 6 bases outside the gene matches. The CDR3 nucleotides read TGTGCCAGTAGGTCGGGAGGCCGATCCTACAATGAGCAGTTCTTC. It specifies CASRSGGRSYNEQFF.

The chain uses TRBV6-5 and TRBJ1-6, with D tentatively TRBD1 (5 bases). The CDR3 spans 14 residues. Germline loops: CDR1 MNHEY, CDR2 SVGAGI. With 5 bases removed from V and 10 bases from J, the gap between germline ends came to 15 bases. The DNA for the CDR3 is TGTGCCAGCAGTCCCCTGGGGCCAAGATCACCCCTCCACTTT. This translates into CASSPLGPRSPLHF.

The chain couples TRBV18 to TRBJ2-7; no definite D call. From germline, CDR1 is KGHSH and CDR2 LQKENI. V was shortened by 3 bases and J by 2 bases, with 11 bases between the two germline ends. This CDR3 has 14 amino acids. As DNA, the CDR3 is TGTGCCAGCTCACCTATACCCGAGACCTACGAGCAGTACTTC. The encoded protein is CASSPIPETYEQYF.

The rearrangement uses TRBV6-6 and TRBJ2-7; 7 bases match TRBD2. This CDR3 comprises 15 residues. Germline assignment: CDR1 MNHNY and CDR2 SVGAGI (reference sequence). V trimming: 2 bases; J trimming: 5 bases; junction bases outside the gene matches: 9. CDR3 amino acids: CASSYDTGGGDEQYF. DNA of the CDR3: TGTGCCAGCAGTTACGACACGGGAGGAGGGGACGAGCAGTACTTC.

This clone occurred a few times. The genes are TRBV4-2 and TRBJ2-7; 9 positions match TRBD1. Germline trimming cut 1 base from V and 2 bases from J; bases unmatched to any gene: 18. Germline CDR1 reads LGHNA; CDR2 reads YNFKEQ. The CDR3 consists of 20 residues. CDR3 nucleotide sequence: TGTGCCAGCAGCCAAGTTTTATGGGGATCCGGGACAGGGCCGGCCTACGAGCAGTACTTC. This translates into CASSQVLWGSGTGPAYEQYF.

The rearrangement uses TRBV5-4 and TRBJ2-5; maybe TRBD1 (6 bases). The germline V gene has CDR1 SGHNT and CDR2 YYREEE (reference sequence). With 3 bases removed from V and 4 bases from J, the gap between germline ends came to 16 bases. The CDR3 covers 15 residues. CDR3 sequence (DNA): TGTGCCAGCAGCTCTAGGGACACGGTTGGAGAGACCCAGTACTTC. As protein: CASSSRDTVGETQYF.